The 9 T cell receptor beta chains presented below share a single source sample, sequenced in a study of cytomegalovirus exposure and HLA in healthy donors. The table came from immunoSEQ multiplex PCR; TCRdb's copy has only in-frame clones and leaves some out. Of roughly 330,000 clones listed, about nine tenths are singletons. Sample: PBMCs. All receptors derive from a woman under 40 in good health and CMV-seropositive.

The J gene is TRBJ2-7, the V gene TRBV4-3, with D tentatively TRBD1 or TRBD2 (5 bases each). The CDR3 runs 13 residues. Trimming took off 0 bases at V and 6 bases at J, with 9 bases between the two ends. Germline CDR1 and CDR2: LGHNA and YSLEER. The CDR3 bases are TGCGCCAGCAGCCAAGAGGGGGAACGCGAGCAGTACTTC. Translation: CASSQEGEREQYF.

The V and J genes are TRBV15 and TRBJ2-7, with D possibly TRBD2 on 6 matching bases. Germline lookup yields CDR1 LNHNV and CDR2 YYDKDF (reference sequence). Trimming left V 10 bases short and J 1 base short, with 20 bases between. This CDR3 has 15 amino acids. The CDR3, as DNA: TGTGCCATCGGAGGGATGCTAGCAGGGTCCTACGAGCAGTACTTC. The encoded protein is CAIGGMLAGSYEQYF.

DNA for the CDR3: TGTGCCAGCAGGGGGAACATGAACACTGAAGCTTTCTTT. Protein product: CASRGNMNTEAFF. The V call is TRBV27, the J call TRBJ1-1; D unclear. V was cut by 6 bases and J by 0 bases, with 8 bases left in between. CDR3 length: 13 amino acids. CDR1 is MNHEY, CDR2 SMNVEV, per germline (reference sequence).

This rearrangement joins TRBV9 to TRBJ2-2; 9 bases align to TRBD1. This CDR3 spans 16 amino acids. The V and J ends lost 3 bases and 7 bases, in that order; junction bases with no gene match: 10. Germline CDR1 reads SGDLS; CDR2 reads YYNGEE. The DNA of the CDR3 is TGTGCCAGCAGCGCGACGGGACAGGGCTTTGTCGGGGAGCTGTTTTTT. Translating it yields CASSATGQGFVGELFF.

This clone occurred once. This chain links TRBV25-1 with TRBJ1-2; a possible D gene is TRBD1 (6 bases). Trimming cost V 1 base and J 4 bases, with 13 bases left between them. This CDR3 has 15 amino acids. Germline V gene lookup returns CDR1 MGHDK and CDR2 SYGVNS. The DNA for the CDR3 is TGTGCCAGCAGTGAATTTCGGGGGGCGAGCTATGGCTACACCTTC. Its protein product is CASSEFRGASYGYTF.

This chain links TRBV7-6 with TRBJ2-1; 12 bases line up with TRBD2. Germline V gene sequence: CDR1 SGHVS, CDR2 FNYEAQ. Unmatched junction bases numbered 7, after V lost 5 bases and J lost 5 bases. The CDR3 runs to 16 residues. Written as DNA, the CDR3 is TGTGCCAGCAGCCCACTGACTAGCGGGAGCCACAATGAGCAGTTCTTC. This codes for CASSPLTSGSHNEQFF.

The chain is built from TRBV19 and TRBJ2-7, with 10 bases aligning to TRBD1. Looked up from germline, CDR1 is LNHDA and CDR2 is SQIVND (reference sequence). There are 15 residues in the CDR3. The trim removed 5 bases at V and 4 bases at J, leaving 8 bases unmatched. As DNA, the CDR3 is TGTGCCAGTAGTGCTACCGGGACAGGGGCTTACGAGCAGTACTTC. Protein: CASSATGTGAYEQYF.

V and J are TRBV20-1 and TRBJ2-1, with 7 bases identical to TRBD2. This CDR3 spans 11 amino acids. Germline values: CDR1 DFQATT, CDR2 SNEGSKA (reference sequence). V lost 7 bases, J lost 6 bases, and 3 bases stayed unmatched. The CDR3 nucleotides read TGCAGTGGTAGCGGGCTCAATGAGCAGTTCTTC. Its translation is CSGSGLNEQFF.

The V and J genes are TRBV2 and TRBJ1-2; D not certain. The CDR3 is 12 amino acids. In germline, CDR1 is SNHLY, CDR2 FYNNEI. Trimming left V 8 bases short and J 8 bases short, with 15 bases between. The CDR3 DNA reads TGTGCCAGCCTAAGTCTCCGTGTCGGCTACACCTTC. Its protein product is CASLSLRVGYTF.